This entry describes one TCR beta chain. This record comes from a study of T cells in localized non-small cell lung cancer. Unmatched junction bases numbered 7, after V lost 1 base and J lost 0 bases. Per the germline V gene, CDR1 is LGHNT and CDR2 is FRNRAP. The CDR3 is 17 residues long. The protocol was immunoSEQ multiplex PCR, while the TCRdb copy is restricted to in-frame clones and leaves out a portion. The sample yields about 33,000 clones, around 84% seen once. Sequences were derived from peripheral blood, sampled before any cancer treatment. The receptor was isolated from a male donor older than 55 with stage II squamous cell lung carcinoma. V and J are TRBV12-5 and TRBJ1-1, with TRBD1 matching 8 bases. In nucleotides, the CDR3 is TGTGCTAGTGGTTTGGGCTTTGGACAGGGAGTGAACACTGAAGCTTTCTTT. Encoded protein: CASGLGFGQGVNTEAFF.